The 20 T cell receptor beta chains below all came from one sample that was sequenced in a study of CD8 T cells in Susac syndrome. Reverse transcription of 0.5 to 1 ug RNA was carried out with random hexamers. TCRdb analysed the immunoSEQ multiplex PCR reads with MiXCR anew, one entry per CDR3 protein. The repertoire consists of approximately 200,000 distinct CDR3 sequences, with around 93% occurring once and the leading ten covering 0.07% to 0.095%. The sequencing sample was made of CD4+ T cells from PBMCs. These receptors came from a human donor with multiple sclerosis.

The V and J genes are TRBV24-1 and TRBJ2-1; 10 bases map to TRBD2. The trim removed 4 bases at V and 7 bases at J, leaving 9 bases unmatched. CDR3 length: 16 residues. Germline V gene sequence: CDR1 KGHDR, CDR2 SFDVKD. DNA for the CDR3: TGTGCCACCAGTGAGGGTACTAGCGGGGTATGGAATGAGCAGTTCTTC. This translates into CATSEGTSGVWNEQFF.

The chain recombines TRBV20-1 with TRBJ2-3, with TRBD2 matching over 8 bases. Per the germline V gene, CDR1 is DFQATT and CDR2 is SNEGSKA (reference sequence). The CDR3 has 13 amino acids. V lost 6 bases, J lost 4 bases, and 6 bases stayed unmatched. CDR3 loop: CSAQSGGPDTQYF. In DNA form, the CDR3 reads TGCAGTGCGCAATCGGGGGGGCCAGATACGCAGTATTTT.

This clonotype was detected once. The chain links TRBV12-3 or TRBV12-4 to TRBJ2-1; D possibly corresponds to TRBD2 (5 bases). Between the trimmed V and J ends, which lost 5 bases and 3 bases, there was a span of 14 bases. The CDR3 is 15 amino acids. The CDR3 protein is CASSGRGSNYNEQFF. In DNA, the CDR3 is TGTGCCAGCAGTGGTAGAGGGTCAAACTACAATGAGCAGTTCTTC.

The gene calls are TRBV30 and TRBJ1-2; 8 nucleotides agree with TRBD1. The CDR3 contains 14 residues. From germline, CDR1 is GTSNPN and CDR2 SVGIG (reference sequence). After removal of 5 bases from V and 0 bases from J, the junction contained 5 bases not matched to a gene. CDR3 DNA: TGTGCCTGGGGGACAGGAGGTTCTAACTATGGCTACACCTTC. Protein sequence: CAWGTGGSNYGYTF.

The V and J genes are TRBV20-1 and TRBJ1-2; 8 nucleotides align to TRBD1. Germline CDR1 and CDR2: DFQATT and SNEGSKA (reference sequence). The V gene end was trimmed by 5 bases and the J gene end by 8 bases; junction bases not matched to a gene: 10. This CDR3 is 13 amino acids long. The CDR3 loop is CSADLTGGFGYTF. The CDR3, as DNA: TGCAGTGCTGACCTCACAGGGGGATTCGGCTACACCTTC.

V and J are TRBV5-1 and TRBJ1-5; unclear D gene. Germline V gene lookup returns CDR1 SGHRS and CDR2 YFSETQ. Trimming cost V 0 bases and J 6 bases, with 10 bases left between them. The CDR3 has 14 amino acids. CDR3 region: CASSLDEGRQPQHF. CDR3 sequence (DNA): TGCGCCAGCAGCTTGGATGAAGGGCGTCAGCCCCAGCATTTT.

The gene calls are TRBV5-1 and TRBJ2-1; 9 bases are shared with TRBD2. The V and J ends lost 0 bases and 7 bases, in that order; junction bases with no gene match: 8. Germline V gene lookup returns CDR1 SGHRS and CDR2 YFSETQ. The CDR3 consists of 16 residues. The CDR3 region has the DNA TGCGCCAGCAGCTTGGCCCCAGCGGGGGGCCCGAATGAGCAGTTCTTC. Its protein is CASSLAPAGGPNEQFF.

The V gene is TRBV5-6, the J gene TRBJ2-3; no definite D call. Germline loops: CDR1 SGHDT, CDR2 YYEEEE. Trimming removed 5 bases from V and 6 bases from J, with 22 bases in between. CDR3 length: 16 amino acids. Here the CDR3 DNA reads TGTGCCAGCAGATCCTCTGGGGTAAGGCTGCCCGATACGCAGTATTTT. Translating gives CASRSSGVRLPDTQYF.

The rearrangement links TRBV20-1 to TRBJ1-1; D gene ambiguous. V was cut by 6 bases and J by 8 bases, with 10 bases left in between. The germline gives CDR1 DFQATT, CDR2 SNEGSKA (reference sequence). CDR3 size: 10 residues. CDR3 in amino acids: CSAADEEAFF. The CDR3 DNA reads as TGCAGTGCCGCGGACGAGGAAGCTTTCTTT.

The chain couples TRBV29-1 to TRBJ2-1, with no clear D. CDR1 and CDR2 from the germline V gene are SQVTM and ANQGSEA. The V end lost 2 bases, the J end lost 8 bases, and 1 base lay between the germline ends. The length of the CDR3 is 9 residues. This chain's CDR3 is CSVEYEQFF. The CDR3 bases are TGCAGCGTTGAATATGAGCAGTTCTTC.

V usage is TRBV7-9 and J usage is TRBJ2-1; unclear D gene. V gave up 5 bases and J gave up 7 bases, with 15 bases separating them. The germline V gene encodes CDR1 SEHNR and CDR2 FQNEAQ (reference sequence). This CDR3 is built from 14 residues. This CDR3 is CASSPPTMVNEQFF. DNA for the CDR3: TGTGCCAGCAGCCCCCCCACGATGGTAAATGAGCAGTTCTTC.

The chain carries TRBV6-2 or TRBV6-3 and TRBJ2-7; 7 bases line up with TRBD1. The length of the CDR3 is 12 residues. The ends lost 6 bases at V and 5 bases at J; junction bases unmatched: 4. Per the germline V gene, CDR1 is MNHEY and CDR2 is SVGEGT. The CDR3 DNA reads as TGTGCCAGCAGCCGCGACAGGGACGAGCAGTACGTC. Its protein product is CASSRDRDEQYV.

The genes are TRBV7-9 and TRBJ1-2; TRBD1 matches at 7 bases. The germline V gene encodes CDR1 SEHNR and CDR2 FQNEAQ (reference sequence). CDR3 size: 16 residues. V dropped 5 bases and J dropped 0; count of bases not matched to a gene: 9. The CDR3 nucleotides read TGTGCCAGCAGCCGACCGGGACAGACAGCTAACTATGGCTACACCTTC. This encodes CASSRPGQTANYGYTF.

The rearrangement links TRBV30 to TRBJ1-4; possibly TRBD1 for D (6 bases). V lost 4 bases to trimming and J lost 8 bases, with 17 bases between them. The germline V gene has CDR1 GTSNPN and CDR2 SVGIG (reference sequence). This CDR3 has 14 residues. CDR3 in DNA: TGTGCCTGGACCTCTAAAGGAGGGGGGGAAAAACTGTTTTTT. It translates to CAWTSKGGGEKLFF.

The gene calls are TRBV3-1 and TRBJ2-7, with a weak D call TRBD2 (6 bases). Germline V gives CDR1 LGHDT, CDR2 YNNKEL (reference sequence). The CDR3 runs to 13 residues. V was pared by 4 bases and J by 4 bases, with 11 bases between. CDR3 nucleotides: TGTGCCAGCAGCCGAGGAGGGAGTTACGAGCAGTACTTC. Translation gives CASSRGGSYEQYF.

The CDR3 here is CAWSGSGTGNTIYF. The CDR3 DNA reads as TGTGCCTGGAGTGGATCGGGGACTGGAAACACCATATATTTT. The chain uses TRBV30 and TRBJ1-3; D gene uncertain. Between the trimmed V and J ends, which lost 1 base and 2 bases, there was a span of 9 bases. Per the germline V gene, CDR1 is GTSNPN and CDR2 is SVGIG (reference sequence). The CDR3 has 14 residues.

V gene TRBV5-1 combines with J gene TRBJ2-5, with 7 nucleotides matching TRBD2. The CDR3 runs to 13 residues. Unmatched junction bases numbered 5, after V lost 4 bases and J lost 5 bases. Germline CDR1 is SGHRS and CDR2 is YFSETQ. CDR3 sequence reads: CASSDGAGETQYF. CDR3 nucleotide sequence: TGCGCCAGCAGCGATGGAGCGGGGGAGACCCAGTACTTC.

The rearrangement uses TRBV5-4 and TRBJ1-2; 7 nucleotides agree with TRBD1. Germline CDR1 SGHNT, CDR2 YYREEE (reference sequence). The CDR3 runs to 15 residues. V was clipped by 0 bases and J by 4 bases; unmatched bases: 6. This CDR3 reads CASSLGRGGAYGYTF. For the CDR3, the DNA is TGTGCCAGCAGCTTGGGGAGAGGGGGCGCCTATGGCTACACCTTC.

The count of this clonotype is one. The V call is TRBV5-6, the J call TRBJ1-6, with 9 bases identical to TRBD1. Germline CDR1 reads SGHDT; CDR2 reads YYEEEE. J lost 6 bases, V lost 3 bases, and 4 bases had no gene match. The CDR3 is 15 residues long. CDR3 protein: CASSSTGGSNSPLHF. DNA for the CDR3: TGTGCCAGCAGCTCGACAGGGGGTTCTAATTCACCCCTCCACTTT.

This CDR3 reads CASSQTGFTDTQYF. The CDR3 nucleotides are TGTGCCAGCAGCCAAACAGGGTTCACAGATACGCAGTATTTT. The chain recombines TRBV9 with TRBJ2-3, with a weak D call TRBD1 (6 bases). Trimming cost V 4 bases and J 2 bases, with 11 bases left between them. The CDR3 runs to 14 residues. Germline lookup yields CDR1 SGDLS and CDR2 YYNGEE.